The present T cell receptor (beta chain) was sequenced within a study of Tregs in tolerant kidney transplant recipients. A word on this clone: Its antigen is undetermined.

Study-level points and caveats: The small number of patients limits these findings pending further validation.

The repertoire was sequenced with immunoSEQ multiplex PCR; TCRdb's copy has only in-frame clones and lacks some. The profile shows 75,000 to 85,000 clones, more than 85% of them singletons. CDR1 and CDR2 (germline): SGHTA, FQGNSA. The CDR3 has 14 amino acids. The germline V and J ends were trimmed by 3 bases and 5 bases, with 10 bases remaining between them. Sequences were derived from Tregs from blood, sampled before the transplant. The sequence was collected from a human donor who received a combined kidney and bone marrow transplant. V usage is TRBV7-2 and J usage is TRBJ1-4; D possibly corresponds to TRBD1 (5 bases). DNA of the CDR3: TGTGCCAGCAGCTTGGCAGGGTACAATGAAAAACTGTTTTTT. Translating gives CASSLAGYNEKLFF.